One sample yielded the 29 T cell receptor beta chains listed below, sequenced in a study of OX40 agonist ivuxolimab in advanced cancers. The library relied on the immunoSEQ multiplex PCR assay. The source is immuneACCESS, and TCRdb retained only in-frame sequences with V and J called. Part of the clones is not carried over; for the studies checked, unresolved V genes explain less than half of this, and the remainder is unexplained. Here the sample has about 26,000 clones; around 86% occur a single time. The ten largest clones take up nearly 20% of the sample. The sample in question was CD4+ or CD8+ T cells sorted from blood, obtained in a trial of the OX40 agonist ivuxolimab. The receptor set was obtained from an adult with an advanced solid tumor such as melanoma, head and neck, liver or kidney cancer.

The genes are TRBV7-9 and TRBJ2-7, with 8 bases that match TRBD2. Germline lookup yields CDR1 SEHNR and CDR2 FQNEAQ (reference sequence). The CDR3 is 17 amino acids. With V trimmed by 5 bases and J by 3 bases, 15 bases remained unmatched. The CDR3 coding sequence is TGTGCCAGCAGCCACCCCCGGGGGGCGGGAGGTCTCTACGAGCAGTACTTC. Encoded protein: CASSHPRGAGGLYEQYF.

This rearrangement joins TRBV28 to TRBJ1-3; 8 bases fit TRBD1. The CDR3 is 14 amino acids. J lost 4 bases, V lost 6 bases, and 5 bases had no gene match. Germline V lookup: CDR1 MDHEN, CDR2 SYDVKM. The CDR3 bases are TGTGCCAGCAGGGTGACAGGGGTCGGAAACACCATATATTTT. Residues: CASRVTGVGNTIYF.

The V and J genes are TRBV6-5 and TRBJ2-1; D not certain. V lost 0 bases to trimming and J lost 7 bases, with 7 bases between them. CDR1 MNHEY and CDR2 SVGAGI come from the germline V gene. The CDR3 covers 13 residues. CDR3 region: CASSYSGENEQFF. CDR3 bases: TGTGCCAGCAGTTACTCGGGCGAGAATGAGCAGTTCTTC.

V gene TRBV7-9 combines with J gene TRBJ1-1, with D unclear. Trimming shortened V by 5 bases and J by 5 bases, and 12 bases separated the two germline ends. The CDR3 sequence is 13 residues long. CDR1 is SEHNR, CDR2 FQNEAQ, per germline (reference sequence). The CDR3 DNA reads TGTGCCAGCAGCCTCTCGATCTCTACTGAAGCTTTCTTT. Amino acids: CASSLSISTEAFF.

The genes are TRBV7-6 and TRBJ1-5, with 12 bases that match TRBD1. Trimming cost V 5 bases and J 4 bases; bases outside gene matches: 3. Per germline, CDR1 SGHVS and CDR2 FNYEAQ. The CDR3 spans 15 residues. Written as DNA, the CDR3 is TGTGCCAGCAGCGGGGGACAGGGGGCGAATCAGCCCCAGCATTTT. Residues: CASSGGQGANQPQHF.

The V and J genes are TRBV2 and TRBJ2-5, with D maybe TRBD2 (5 bases). V dropped 6 bases and J dropped 4 bases, with 9 bases sitting between them. The CDR3 has 12 residues. In germline, CDR1 is SNHLY, CDR2 FYNNEI. In nucleotides, the CDR3 is TGTGCCAGCAGGGAACGGGGAGAGACCCAGTACTTC. It is translated as CASRERGETQYF.

The chain is built from TRBV19 and TRBJ2-7; D perhaps matches TRBD2 (5 bases). V was trimmed by 2 bases and J by 0 bases, leaving 8 bases between them. The CDR3 is 14 amino acids. The germline CDR1 and CDR2 sequences are LNHDA and SQIVND (reference sequence). The CDR3 DNA sequence: TGTGCCAGTAGTATATTGGGGAGCTCCTACGAGCAGTACTTC. This translates into CASSILGSSYEQYF.

The V gene is TRBV9, the J gene TRBJ2-1; possibly TRBD1 for D (6 bases). Germline V gene data show CDR1 as SGDLS and CDR2 as YYNGEE. This CDR3 has 12 amino acids. V lost 7 bases to trimming and J lost 5 bases, with 10 bases between them. The CDR3: CASEGDDNEQFF. The CDR3 DNA reads as TGTGCCAGCGAGGGGGACGACAATGAGCAGTTCTTC.

The genes are TRBV5-1 and TRBJ2-5; D gene unclear. V lost 0 bases to trimming and J lost 5 bases, with 11 bases between them. The CDR3 has 14 residues. The germline V gene has CDR1 SGHRS and CDR2 YFSETQ. CDR3: CASSLVALGETQYF. The CDR3 bases are TGCGCCAGCAGCTTGGTTGCACTTGGGGAGACCCAGTACTTC. Complete variable domain (other parts from reference TRBV5-1 and TRBJ2-5): KAGVTQTPRYLIKTRGQQVTLSCSPISGHRSVSWYQQTPGQGLQFLFEYFSETQRNKGNFPGRFSGRQFSNSRSEMNVSTLELGDSALYLCASSLVALGETQYFGPGTRLLVL.

This clone was seen just once. J is TRBJ1-1 and V is TRBV2; D is possibly TRBD1 (6 bases). CDR3 length: 12 residues. Germline values: CDR1 SNHLY, CDR2 FYNNEI. The ends were cut back, 7 bases at V and 3 bases at J, with 9 bases in the middle. The CDR3 loop reads CASKEGDTEAFF. The CDR3 region has the DNA TGTGCCAGCAAGGAGGGGGACACTGAAGCTTTCTTT.

The chain employs TRBV30 and TRBJ2-7; 7 bases match TRBD1. Germline values: CDR1 GTSNPN, CDR2 SVGIG (reference sequence). Trimming cost V 1 base and J 2 bases; bases outside gene matches: 8. The CDR3 runs 15 residues. The CDR3 here is CAWSDLGQVPYEQYF. Here the CDR3 DNA reads TGTGCCTGGAGTGATTTAGGACAGGTCCCCTACGAGCAGTACTTC.

V is TRBV11-2 and J is TRBJ1-1; 8 bases fit TRBD1. Trimming cost V 5 bases and J 1 base; bases outside gene matches: 3. Looked up from germline, CDR1 is SGHAT and CDR2 is FQNNGV. This CDR3 comprises 14 residues. The CDR3 DNA reads TGTGCCAGCAGCATCACAGGGGGGAACACTGAAGCTTTCTTT. It translates to CASSITGGNTEAFF.

This chain joins TRBV27 and TRBJ2-5, with 8 positions matching TRBD2. V lost 2 bases and J lost 1; bases outside the gene matches: 6. From germline, CDR1 is MNHEY and CDR2 SMNVEV (reference sequence). This CDR3 has 16 amino acids. The CDR3 DNA is TGTGCCAGCAGTTTACTATCGGGACTAGTCCAAGAGACCCAGTACTTC. It encodes CASSLLSGLVQETQYF.

The chain employs TRBV11-3 and TRBJ2-2, with D possibly TRBD1 on 7 matching bases. This CDR3 has 18 residues. With 3 bases removed from V and 2 bases from J, the gap between germline ends came to 19 bases. Germline values: CDR1 SGHNT, CDR2 YENEEA. The CDR3 here is CASSLWGSTGTNTGELFF. CDR3 DNA: TGTGCCAGCAGCTTGTGGGGTTCGACAGGGACTAACACCGGGGAGCTGTTTTTT.

This clone was seen once. This rearrangement joins TRBV5-1 to TRBJ1-1; D unclear. The V gene lost 2 bases and the J gene lost 2 bases, with 10 bases spanning the gap. The CDR3 is 14 residues long. The germline V gene has CDR1 SGHRS and CDR2 YFSETQ. CDR3 region: CASSFEADNTEAFF. In DNA, the CDR3 is TGCGCCAGCAGCTTTGAGGCCGATAACACTGAAGCTTTCTTT.

V gene TRBV10-3 combines with J gene TRBJ1-1; D is possibly TRBD1 (6 bases). This CDR3 region has 14 residues. Trimming left V 1 base short and J 5 bases short, with 11 bases between. The germline V gene has CDR1 ENHRY and CDR2 SYGVKD. DNA of the CDR3: TGTGCCATCAGTGAGTGGGCAGGGGCTACTGAAGCTTTCTTT. Residues: CAISEWAGATEAFF.

The rearrangement joins TRBV2 to TRBJ2-2, with 10 bases lining up with TRBD1. With V trimmed by 8 bases and J by 6 bases, 15 bases remained unmatched. This CDR3 comprises 17 residues. The germline V gene has CDR1 SNHLY and CDR2 FYNNEI. This CDR3 is CASRLLPGQGLAGELFF. The CDR3 region has the DNA TGTGCCAGCCGACTTCTCCCGGGACAGGGGCTCGCCGGGGAGCTGTTTTTT.

This chain connects TRBV13 to TRBJ1-2; TRBD1 is a possible D gene (5 bases). CDR3 length equals 14 residues. V lost 3 bases to trimming and J lost 8 bases, with 16 bases between them. Germline V gene data show CDR1 as PRHDT and CDR2 as FYEKMQ (reference sequence). The CDR3 is CASSLGRGSGGYTF. The CDR3 coding sequence is TGTGCCAGCAGCTTGGGCCGGGGGTCCGGAGGCTACACCTTC. The whole variable domain, filled in from reference TRBV13 and TRBJ1-2, reads AAGVIQSPRHLIKEKRETATLKCYPIPRHDTVYWYQQGPGQDPQFLISFYEKMQSDKGSIPDRFSAQQFSDYHSELNMSSLELGDSALYFCASSLGRGSGGYTFGSGTRLTVV.

V usage is TRBV4-3 and J usage is TRBJ2-5, with D tentatively TRBD1 or TRBD2 (5 bases each). Germline V gene data show CDR1 as LGHNA and CDR2 as YSLEER. Deletions cut 0 bases from V and 5 bases from J, with 10 bases between. CDR3 length equals 14 residues. CDR3 region: CASSQEGPQETQYF. For the CDR3, the DNA is TGCGCCAGCAGCCAAGAGGGACCCCAGGAGACCCAGTACTTC.

The V call is TRBV10-3, the J call TRBJ2-3; D remains unclear. Germline values: CDR1 ENHRY, CDR2 SYGVKD. The CDR3 loop spans 13 amino acids. Trimming pared 8 bases from V and 0 bases from J, leaving 9 bases between. This CDR3 reads CAISPASTDTQYF. CDR3 nucleotides: TGTGCCATCTCGCCAGCTAGCACAGATACGCAGTATTTT.

The chain links TRBV10-1 to TRBJ2-1, with D uncertain. Trimming removed 10 bases from V and 8 bases from J, with 15 bases in between. The germline CDR1 and CDR2 sequences are WNHNN and SYGVQD (reference sequence). The CDR3 contains 12 residues. CDR3 loop: CATQAGRHEQFF. The DNA for the CDR3 is TGCGCCACCCAAGCAGGCAGGCATGAGCAGTTCTTC.

The genes are TRBV4-1 and TRBJ2-1; weak D call: TRBD2 (6 bases). The V end was cut by 8 bases, the J end by 5 bases, with 25 bases between. The CDR3 has 17 amino acids. Germline V gives CDR1 MGHRA, CDR2 YSYEKL. The CDR3 DNA reads as TGCGCCAGCGAGCCTTTATGGGGAAGCGGGCCTAACAATGAGCAGTTCTTC. Amino acid sequence: CASEPLWGSGPNNEQFF.

This chain joins TRBV6-6 and TRBJ1-1; weak D call: TRBD1 (5 bases). V lost 5 bases and J lost 0, with 10 bases in between. Germline-derived CDR1 and CDR2 are MNHNY and SVGAGI (reference sequence). This CDR3 comprises 14 residues. The CDR3, as DNA: TGTGCCAGCAGTGCGACAGATATGAACACTGAAGCTTTCTTT. Its translation: CASSATDMNTEAFF.

J is TRBJ2-7 and V is TRBV11-3; D is possibly TRBD2 (7 bases). Trimming took 4 bases from V and 3 from J, leaving 13 bases between them. The CDR3 has 14 residues. The germline V gene encodes CDR1 SGHNT and CDR2 YENEEA. The CDR3 DNA reads TGTGCCAGCAGCTCCAGGGGACTAAGCTACGAGCAGTACTTC. This gives the protein CASSSRGLSYEQYF.

This rearrangement joins TRBV19 to TRBJ1-2, with 7 bases matching TRBD1. V lost 5 bases, J lost 8 bases, and 14 bases stayed unmatched. CDR1 and CDR2 (germline): LNHDA, SQIVND (reference sequence). The length of the CDR3 is 15 residues. CDR3 bases: TGTGCCAGTAGTTCGGAACAGGGGAATTCGGGCGGCTACACCTTC. Protein product: CASSSEQGNSGGYTF.

The chain links TRBV27 to TRBJ2-7; no firm D call. Germline CDR1 MNHEY, CDR2 SMNVEV (reference sequence). V was trimmed by 5 bases and J by 0 bases, leaving 14 bases between them. The CDR3 sequence is 15 residues long. The CDR3 bases are TGTGCCAGCAGTGTGGCCAGCCTGACCTCCTACGAGCAGTACTTC. Translated, it gives CASSVASLTSYEQYF.

The rearrangement links TRBV28 to TRBJ2-3, with TRBD1 identical over 7 bases. The germline V gene encodes CDR1 MDHEN and CDR2 SYDVKM. CDR3 length: 16 residues. V was clipped by 6 bases and J by 2 bases; unmatched bases: 11. The CDR3 spells CASSGIQGPNTDTQYF. In nucleotides, the CDR3 is TGTGCCAGCAGCGGCATACAGGGGCCCAACACAGATACGCAGTATTTT.

This rearrangement joins TRBV28 to TRBJ2-7, with 9 bases identical to TRBD1. This CDR3 contains 14 residues. The germline gives CDR1 MDHEN, CDR2 SYDVKM. Trimming at V came to 6 bases and at J to 5 bases, leaving 8 bases not matched to a gene. The CDR3 DNA sequence: TGTGCCAGCAGCGGGACAGGGTTAGTGCACGAGCAGTACTTC. As protein: CASSGTGLVHEQYF.

This sequence joins TRBV6-1 and TRBJ1-2; no firm D call. Trimming left V 3 bases short and J 8 bases short, with 13 bases between. The CDR3 contains 13 residues. Per the germline V gene, CDR1 is MNHNS and CDR2 is SASEGT. The CDR3 region is CASSDGPLVGYTF. The CDR3 DNA reads TGTGCCAGCAGTGACGGGCCCCTCGTCGGCTACACCTTC.